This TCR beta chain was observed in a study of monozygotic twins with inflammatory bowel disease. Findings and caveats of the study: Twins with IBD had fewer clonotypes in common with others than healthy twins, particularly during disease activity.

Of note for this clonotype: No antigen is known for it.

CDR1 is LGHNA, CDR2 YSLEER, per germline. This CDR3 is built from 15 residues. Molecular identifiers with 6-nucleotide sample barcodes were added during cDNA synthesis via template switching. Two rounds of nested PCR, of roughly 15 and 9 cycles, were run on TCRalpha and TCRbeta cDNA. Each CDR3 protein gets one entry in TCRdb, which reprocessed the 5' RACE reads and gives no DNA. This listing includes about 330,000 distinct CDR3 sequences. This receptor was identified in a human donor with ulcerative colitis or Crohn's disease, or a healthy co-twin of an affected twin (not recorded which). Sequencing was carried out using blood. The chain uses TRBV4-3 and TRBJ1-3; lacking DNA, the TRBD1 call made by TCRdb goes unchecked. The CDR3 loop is CASSQDPRGGNTIYF.